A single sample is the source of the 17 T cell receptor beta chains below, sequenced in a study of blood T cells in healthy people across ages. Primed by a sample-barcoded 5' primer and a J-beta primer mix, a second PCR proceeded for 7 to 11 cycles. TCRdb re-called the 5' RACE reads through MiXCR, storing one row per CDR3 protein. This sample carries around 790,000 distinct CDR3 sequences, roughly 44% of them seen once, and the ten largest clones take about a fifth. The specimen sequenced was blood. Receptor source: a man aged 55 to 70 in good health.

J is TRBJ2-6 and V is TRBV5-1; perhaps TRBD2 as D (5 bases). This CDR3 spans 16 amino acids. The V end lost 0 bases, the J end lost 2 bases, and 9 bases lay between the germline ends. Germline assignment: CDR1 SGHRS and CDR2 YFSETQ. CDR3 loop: CASSLEPGAGANVLTF. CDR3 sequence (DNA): TGCGCCAGCAGCTTGGAGCCCGGGGCTGGGGCCAACGTCCTGACTTTC.

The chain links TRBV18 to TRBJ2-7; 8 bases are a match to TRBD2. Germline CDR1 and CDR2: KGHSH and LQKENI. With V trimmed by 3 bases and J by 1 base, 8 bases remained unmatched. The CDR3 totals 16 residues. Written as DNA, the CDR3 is TGTGCCAGCTCACCGCCCATGGCGGGGGGTTCCTACGAGCAGTACTTC. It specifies CASSPPMAGGSYEQYF.

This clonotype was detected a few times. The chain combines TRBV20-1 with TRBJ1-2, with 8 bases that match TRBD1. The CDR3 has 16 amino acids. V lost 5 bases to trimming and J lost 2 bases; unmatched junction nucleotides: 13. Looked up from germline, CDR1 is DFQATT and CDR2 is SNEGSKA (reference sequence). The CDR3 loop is CSADDKGTGGNYGYTF. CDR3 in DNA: TGCAGTGCTGACGACAAGGGAACAGGGGGGAACTATGGCTACACCTTC.

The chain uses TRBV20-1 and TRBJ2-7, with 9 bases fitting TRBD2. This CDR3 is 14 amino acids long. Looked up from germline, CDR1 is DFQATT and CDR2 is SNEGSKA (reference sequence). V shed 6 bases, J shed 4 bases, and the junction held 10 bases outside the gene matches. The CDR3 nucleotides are TGCAGTGCGAGGAGCAGCGGGGGGCTTTACGAGCAGTACTTC. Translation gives CSARSSGGLYEQYF.

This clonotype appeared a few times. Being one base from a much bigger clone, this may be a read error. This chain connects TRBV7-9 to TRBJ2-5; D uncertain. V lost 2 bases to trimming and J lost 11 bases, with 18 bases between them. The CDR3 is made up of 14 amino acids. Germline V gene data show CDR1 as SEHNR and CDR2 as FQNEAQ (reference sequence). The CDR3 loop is CASSLTAVLDEQYF. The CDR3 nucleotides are TGTGCCAGCAGCTTAACTGCCGTGTTAGATGAGCAGTACTTC.

The CDR3 loop is CASSEQGTYGYTF. The CDR3 bases are TGTGCCAGCAGTGAACAGGGGACCTATGGCTACACCTTC. J is TRBJ1-2 and V is TRBV25-1; weak D call: TRBD1 (6 bases). The CDR3 extends over 13 amino acids. Germline CDR1 is MGHDK and CDR2 is SYGVNS. The V end lost 2 bases, the J end lost 4 bases, and 8 bases lay between the germline ends.

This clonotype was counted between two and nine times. DNA of the CDR3: TGTGCCAGCAGCCAACGAGGAGCGGGGGACAATGAGCAGTTCTTC. Translating it yields CASSQRGAGDNEQFF. V is TRBV3-1 and J is TRBJ2-1; 8 bases align to TRBD2. There are 15 residues in the CDR3. CDR1 is LGHDT, CDR2 YNNKEL, per germline (reference sequence). The V gene end was trimmed by 2 bases and the J gene end by 5 bases; junction bases not matched to a gene: 5.

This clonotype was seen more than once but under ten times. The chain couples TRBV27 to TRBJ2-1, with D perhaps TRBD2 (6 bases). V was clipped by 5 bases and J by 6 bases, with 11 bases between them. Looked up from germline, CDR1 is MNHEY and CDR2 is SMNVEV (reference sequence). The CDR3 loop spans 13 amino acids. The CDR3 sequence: CASSGGPTNEQFF. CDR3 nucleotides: TGTGCCAGCAGTGGAGGGCCAACCAATGAGCAGTTCTTC.

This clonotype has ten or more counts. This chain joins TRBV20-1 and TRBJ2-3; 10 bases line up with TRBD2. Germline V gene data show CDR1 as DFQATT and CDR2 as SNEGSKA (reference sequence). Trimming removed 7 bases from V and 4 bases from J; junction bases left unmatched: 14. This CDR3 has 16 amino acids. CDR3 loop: CSEPPNSGGAPDTQYF. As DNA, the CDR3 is TGCAGTGAACCTCCTAACAGCGGGGGGGCCCCAGATACGCAGTATTTT.

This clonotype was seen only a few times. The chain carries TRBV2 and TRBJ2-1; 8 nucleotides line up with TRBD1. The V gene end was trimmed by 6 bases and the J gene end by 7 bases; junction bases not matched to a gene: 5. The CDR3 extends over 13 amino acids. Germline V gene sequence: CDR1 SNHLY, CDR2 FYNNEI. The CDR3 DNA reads TGTGCCAGCAGGGGGACAGGAGAGAATGAGCAGTTCTTC. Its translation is CASRGTGENEQFF.

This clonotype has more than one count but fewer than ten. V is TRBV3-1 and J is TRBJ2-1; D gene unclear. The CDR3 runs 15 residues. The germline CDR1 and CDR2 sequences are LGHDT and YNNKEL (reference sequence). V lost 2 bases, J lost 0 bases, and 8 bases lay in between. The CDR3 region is CASSQFANSYNEQFF. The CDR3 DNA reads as TGTGCCAGCAGCCAATTCGCTAACTCCTACAATGAGCAGTTCTTC.

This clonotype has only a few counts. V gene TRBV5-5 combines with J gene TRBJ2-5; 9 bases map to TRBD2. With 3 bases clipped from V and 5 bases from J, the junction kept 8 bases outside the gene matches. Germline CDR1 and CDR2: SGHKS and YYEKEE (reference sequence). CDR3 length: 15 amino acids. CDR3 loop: CASSSLGLAAETQYF. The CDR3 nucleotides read TGTGCCAGCAGCTCCCTGGGACTAGCAGCCGAGACCCAGTACTTC.

In DNA form, the CDR3 reads TGCAGCGTTGGAGTAGCAATCAATCAGCCCCAGCATTTT. Amino acid sequence: CSVGVAINQPQHF. The rearrangement uses TRBV29-1 and TRBJ1-5, with D unclear. This CDR3 comprises 13 residues. Germline V gene data show CDR1 as SQVTM and CDR2 as ANQGSEA. V lost 4 bases and J lost 3, with 10 bases in between.

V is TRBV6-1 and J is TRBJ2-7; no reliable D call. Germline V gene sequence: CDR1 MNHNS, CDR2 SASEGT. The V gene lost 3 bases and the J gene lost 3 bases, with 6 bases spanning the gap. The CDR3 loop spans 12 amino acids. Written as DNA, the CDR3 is TGTGCCAGCAGTGACTACAGCTACGAGCAGTACTTC. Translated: CASSDYSYEQYF.

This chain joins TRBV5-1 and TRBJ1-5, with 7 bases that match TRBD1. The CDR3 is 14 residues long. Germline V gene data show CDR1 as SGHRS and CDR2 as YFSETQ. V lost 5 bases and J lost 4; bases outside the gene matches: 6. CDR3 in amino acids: CASSSGQENQPQHF. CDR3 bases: TGCGCCAGCAGTTCCGGACAGGAGAATCAGCCCCAGCATTTT. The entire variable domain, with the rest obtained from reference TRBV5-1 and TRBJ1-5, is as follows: KAGVTQTPRYLIKTRGQQVTLSCSPISGHRSVSWYQQTPGQGLQFLFEYFSETQRNKGNFPGRFSGRQFSNSRSEMNVSTLELGDSALYLCASSSGQENQPQHFGDGTRLSIL.

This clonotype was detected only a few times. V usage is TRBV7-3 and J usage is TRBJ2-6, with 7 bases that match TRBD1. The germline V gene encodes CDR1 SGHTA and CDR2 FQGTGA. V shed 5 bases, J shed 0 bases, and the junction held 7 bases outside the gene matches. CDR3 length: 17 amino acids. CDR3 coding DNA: TGTGCCAGCAGCGTGTCGGGACAGTTCTCTGGGGCCAACGTCCTGACTTTC. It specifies CASSVSGQFSGANVLTF.

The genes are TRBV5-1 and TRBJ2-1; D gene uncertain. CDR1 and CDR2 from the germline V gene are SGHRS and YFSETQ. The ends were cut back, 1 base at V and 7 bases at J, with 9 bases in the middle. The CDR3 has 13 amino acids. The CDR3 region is CASSLNADNEQFF. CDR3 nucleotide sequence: TGCGCCAGCAGCTTGAATGCAGATAATGAGCAGTTCTTC.